The 23 T cell receptor beta chains in this list originate from one sample, sequenced in a study of radiation and T cells in renal cell carcinoma. Libraries were prepared by immunoSEQ multiplex PCR; TCRdb keeps only in-frame clonotypes and omits some of them. The data show about 22,000 clones, roughly 80% seen once. The time point was: baseline pretreatment blood. Treatment noted: 15 Gy SBRT to primary tumor, nephrectomy 4 weeks later. The sequencing here drew on blood, taken from a patient whose treatment included radiotherapy and nephrectomy. These receptors were obtained from a man aged 55-75 years with renal cell carcinoma.

This chain uses TRBV5-1 with TRBJ1-2, with 7 bases aligning to TRBD1. The CDR3 is 14 residues long. V gave up 4 bases and J gave up 2 bases; unmatched junction bases: 5. Per germline, CDR1 SGHRS and CDR2 YFSETQ. The CDR3 bases are TGCGCCAGCAGCCCGGACAGGAACAACTATGGCTACACCTTC. Amino acids: CASSPDRNNYGYTF.

This clone was counted ten times or more. This chain connects TRBV19 to TRBJ2-1; either TRBD1 or TRBD2 may supply D (5 bases each). Germline loops: CDR1 LNHDA, CDR2 SQIVND (reference sequence). Deletions cut 8 bases from V and 4 bases from J, with 24 bases between. This CDR3 is 17 amino acids long. The CDR3 DNA follows: TGTGCCAGTTCACCAGAGGGGTCCTCCTGGGGGTACAATGAGCAGTTCTTC. Amino acid sequence: CASSPEGSSWGYNEQFF. The full variable domain, its missing parts supplied by reference TRBV19 and TRBJ2-1, is DGGITQSPKYLFRKEGQNVTLSCEQNLNHDAMYWYRQDPGQGLRLIYYSQIVNDFQKGDIAEGYSVSREKKESFPLTVTSAQKNPTAFYLCASSPEGSSWGYNEQFFGPGTRLTVL.

The rearrangement links TRBV10-3 to TRBJ2-5; 8 bases are shared with TRBD1. The V gene end was trimmed by 0 bases and the J gene end by 5 bases; junction bases not matched to a gene: 11. Germline-derived CDR1 and CDR2 are ENHRY and SYGVKD. The CDR3 extends over 17 amino acids. CDR3 residues: CAISESRPAGGAETQYF. The CDR3 DNA follows: TGTGCCATCAGTGAGTCCCGGCCGGCAGGGGGCGCGGAGACCCAGTACTTC.

CDR3 loop: CASSESRGLAWAQYF. CDR3 DNA: TGTGCCAGCAGTGAATCCCGAGGACTAGCGTGGGCTCAGTACTTC. V usage is TRBV25-1 and J usage is TRBJ2-5, with 9 bases matching TRBD2. The CDR3 runs 15 residues. The J segment lost 11 bases and the V segment lost 1 base, leaving 11 bases of the junction unmatched. CDR1 and CDR2 from the germline V gene are MGHDK and SYGVNS.

V and J are TRBV10-3 and TRBJ1-5, with D perhaps TRBD1 (5 bases). The CDR3 runs to 14 residues. V was clipped by 2 bases and J by 2 bases, with 7 bases between them. Germline V CDR1 and CDR2: ENHRY, SYGVKD. The CDR3 spells CAISEGGGNQPQHF. The CDR3 DNA reads as TGTGCCATCAGTGAGGGGGGGGGCAATCAGCCCCAGCATTTT.

This clone was observed a few times. The rearrangement links TRBV2 to TRBJ1-1; D is unresolved. Germline CDR1 SNHLY, CDR2 FYNNEI. The germline V and J ends were trimmed by 7 bases and 1 base, with 7 bases remaining between them. The CDR3 runs to 12 residues. Here the CDR3 reads CASKQPNTEAFF. CDR3 nucleotide sequence: TGTGCCAGCAAACAGCCGAACACTGAAGCTTTCTTT.

The table lists this clone with a few counts. The chain employs TRBV7-8 and TRBJ2-2; 7 nucleotides agree with TRBD2. From germline, CDR1 is SGHVS and CDR2 FQNEAQ. The trim removed 2 bases at V and 0 bases at J, leaving 3 bases unmatched. The CDR3 consists of 16 residues. The CDR3 region has the DNA TGTGCCAGCAGCTTACCTAGCGGTGCGAACACCGGGGAGCTGTTTTTT. Translating it yields CASSLPSGANTGELFF.

This clone was counted only a few times. The DNA for the CDR3 is TGTGCCAGCAGTTTATATCAGGGGAGCGGCTACACCTTC. This codes for CASSLYQGSGYTF. The chain links TRBV27 to TRBJ1-2, with a weak D call TRBD1 (6 bases). V lost 1 base and J lost 8, with 11 bases in between. Germline V gene data show CDR1 as MNHEY and CDR2 as SMNVEV (reference sequence). This CDR3 spans 13 amino acids.

The rearrangement uses TRBV5-1 and TRBJ2-7, with 11 bases lining up with TRBD2. Trimming took 5 bases from V and 2 from J; bases not matched to a gene: 3. Looked up from germline, CDR1 is SGHRS and CDR2 is YFSETQ. The CDR3 is made up of 14 amino acids. The CDR3 DNA is TGCGCCAGCAGGGGACTAGCGGAAACCTACGAGCAGTACTTC. Translating it yields CASRGLAETYEQYF.

The chain couples TRBV7-9 to TRBJ2-3; 8 bases line up with TRBD2. The ends lost 5 bases at V and 2 bases at J; junction bases unmatched: 9. The CDR3 extends over 16 amino acids. The germline gives CDR1 SEHNR, CDR2 FQNEAQ (reference sequence). CDR3 in amino acids: CASSALSGTYTDTQYF. As DNA, the CDR3 is TGTGCCAGCAGCGCCCTTAGCGGGACTTACACAGATACGCAGTATTTT. The variable domain in full, completed from reference TRBV7-9 and TRBJ2-3, reads DTGVSQNPRHKITKRGQNVTFRCDPISEHNRLYWYRQTLGQGPEFLTYFQNEAQLEKSRLLSDRFSAERPKGSFSTLEIQRTEQGDSAMYLCASSALSGTYTDTQYFGPGTRLTVL.

The chain couples TRBV5-5 to TRBJ2-5, with D possibly being TRBD2 (7 bases). V was trimmed by 0 bases and J by 7 bases, leaving 19 bases between them. CDR3 size: 16 residues. Germline V lookup: CDR1 SGHKS, CDR2 YYEKEE (reference sequence). The CDR3 region has the DNA TGTGCCAGCAGCTTGGCGGCGGGGGCAAGGGCGTGGACCCAGTACTTC. This codes for CASSLAAGARAWTQYF.

The rearrangement uses TRBV5-6 and TRBJ2-7; D not resolved. The germline V and J ends were trimmed by 4 bases and 2 bases, with 10 bases remaining between them. CDR1 is SGHDT, CDR2 YYEEEE, per germline. The CDR3 is made up of 13 amino acids. Here the CDR3 DNA reads TGTGCCAGCAGCCCGGCGGCGACCTACGAGCAGTACTTC. It translates to CASSPAATYEQYF.

The V call is TRBV7-2, the J call TRBJ2-1; 16 bases line up with TRBD2. The junction had 8 bases not matched to a gene; V was cut back by 5 bases and J by 7 bases. Germline CDR1 SGHTA, CDR2 FQGNSA. The CDR3 sequence is 17 residues long. The CDR3 nucleotides read TGTGCCAGCAGCACACAGGTGGGACTAGCGGGAGGGAATGAGCAGTTCTTC. Encoded protein: CASSTQVGLAGGNEQFF.

There are a few counts of this clone. V and J are TRBV5-1 and TRBJ2-2; D perhaps matches TRBD1 (6 bases). V was cut by 4 bases and J by 4 bases, with 17 bases left in between. This CDR3 spans 16 amino acids. CDR1 and CDR2 from the germline V gene are SGHRS and YFSETQ. The CDR3 here is CASSVLGARGTGELFF. The CDR3 nucleotides read TGCGCCAGCAGCGTTTTGGGGGCCCGAGGCACCGGGGAGCTGTTTTTT. The whole variable domain, filled in from reference TRBV5-1 and TRBJ2-2, reads KAGVTQTPRYLIKTRGQQVTLSCSPISGHRSVSWYQQTPGQGLQFLFEYFSETQRNKGNFPGRFSGRQFSNSRSEMNVSTLELGDSALYLCASSVLGARGTGELFFGEGSRLTVL.

The chain's CDR3 is CASSQDLLAGNTGELFF. CDR3 in DNA: TGTGCCAGCAGCCAAGATTTACTAGCGGGAAACACCGGGGAGCTGTTTTTT. This rearrangement joins TRBV4-2 to TRBJ2-2, with 10 bases matching TRBD2. There are 17 residues in the CDR3. The germline V gene encodes CDR1 LGHNA and CDR2 YNFKEQ. V shed 0 bases and J 2 bases; nucleotides not matched to a gene: 3.

The chain is built from TRBV23-1 and TRBJ2-7; D call uncertain. TRBV23-1 is annotated as an ORF whose role is uncertain. V dropped 0 bases and J dropped 5 bases, with 11 bases sitting between them. The CDR3 is 14 residues long. The CDR3 coding sequence is TGCGCCAGCAGTCAATCGGTGCAGGAACACGAGCAGTACTTC. It is translated as CASSQSVQEHEQYF.

The chain combines TRBV7-9 with TRBJ1-5, with D possibly matching TRBD1 (6 bases). The CDR3 runs 12 residues. Germline V gives CDR1 SEHNR, CDR2 FQNEAQ (reference sequence). V lost 6 bases to trimming and J lost 15 bases, with 18 bases between them. The CDR3 sequence is CASSQSGQSWHF. The CDR3 region has the DNA TGTGCCAGCAGTCAGTCCGGACAGTCTTGGCATTTT.

The chain is built from TRBV5-1 and TRBJ1-5, with D possibly TRBD1 on 6 matching bases. The V gene's germline CDR1 is SGHRS and CDR2 YFSETQ. The CDR3 is made up of 14 amino acids. Trimming pared 0 bases from V and 6 bases from J, leaving 10 bases between. CDR3 coding DNA: TGCGCCAGCAGCTTGGGTGTAGGGGGTCAGCCCCAGCATTTT. This sequence encodes CASSLGVGGQPQHF.

This clone was observed a single time. The V and J genes are TRBV5-1 and TRBJ2-7; D remains ambiguous. V was pared by 1 base and J by 6 bases, with 11 bases between. The germline gives CDR1 SGHRS, CDR2 YFSETQ. The CDR3 is 13 residues long. CDR3 residues: CASSLNQPSEQYF. The CDR3 region has the DNA TGCGCCAGCAGCTTGAATCAGCCGTCCGAGCAGTACTTC.

Turning to this clone: Its ends do not fully match the called genes, so a read error is possible. The chain links TRBV7-2 to TRBJ2-3; possible D gene TRBD2, 6 bases. Germline lookup yields CDR1 SGHTA and CDR2 FQGNSA. This CDR3 comprises 13 residues. CDR3 bases: TGTGCCAGCAGCGTAGCGGCCACAGATACGCAGTATTTT. This translates into CASSVAATDTQYF.

This clone was counted a few times. This chain links TRBV18 with TRBJ1-5; D is unresolved. The CDR3 contains 15 residues. CDR1 and CDR2 (germline): KGHSH, LQKENI. Trimming shortened V by 3 bases and J by 1 base, and 10 bases separated the two germline ends. CDR3 DNA sequence: TGTGCCAGCTCACCCTTTGCAGCAAGCAATCAGCCCCAGCATTTT. Protein: CASSPFAASNQPQHF.

The gene calls are TRBV5-5 and TRBJ2-6, with TRBD1 matching 8 bases. J lost 4 bases, V lost 4 bases, and 10 bases had no gene match. The CDR3 extends over 17 amino acids. Germline V gene data show CDR1 as SGHKS and CDR2 as YYEKEE (reference sequence). The CDR3 loop is CASSLDRGLAGANVLTF. CDR3 sequence (DNA): TGTGCCAGCAGCCTCGACAGGGGATTGGCCGGGGCCAACGTCCTGACTTTC.

By frequency in the sample, this clone is medium-sized. The chain couples TRBV21-1 to TRBJ1-6; the table assigns TRBD1, which was not confirmed against the DNA. TRBV21-1 is an annotated pseudogene. The CDR3 contains 18 residues. In DNA form, the CDR3 reads TGTGCCAGCAGCCAACGTATTGACAGGGGAAGGTATAATTCACCCCTCCACTTT. Amino acid sequence: CASSQRIDRGRYNSPLHF.